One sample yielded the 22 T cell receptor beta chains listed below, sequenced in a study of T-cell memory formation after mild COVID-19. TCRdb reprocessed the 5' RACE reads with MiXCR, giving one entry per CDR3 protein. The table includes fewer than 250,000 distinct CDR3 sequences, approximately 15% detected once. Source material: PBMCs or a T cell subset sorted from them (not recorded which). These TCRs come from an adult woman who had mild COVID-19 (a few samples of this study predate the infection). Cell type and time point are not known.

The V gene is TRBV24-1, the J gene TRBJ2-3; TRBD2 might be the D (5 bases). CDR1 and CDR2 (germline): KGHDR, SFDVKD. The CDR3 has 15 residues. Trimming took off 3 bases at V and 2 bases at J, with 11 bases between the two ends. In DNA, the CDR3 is TGTGCCACCAGTGATCCACGGGAACCCACAGATACGCAGTATTTT. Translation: CATSDPREPTDTQYF.

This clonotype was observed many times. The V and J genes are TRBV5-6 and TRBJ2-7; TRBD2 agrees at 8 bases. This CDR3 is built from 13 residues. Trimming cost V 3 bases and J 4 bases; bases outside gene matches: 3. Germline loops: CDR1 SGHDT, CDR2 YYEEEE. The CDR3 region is CASSSRGGYEQYF. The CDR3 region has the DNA TGTGCCAGCAGCTCCCGGGGGGGATACGAGCAGTACTTC.

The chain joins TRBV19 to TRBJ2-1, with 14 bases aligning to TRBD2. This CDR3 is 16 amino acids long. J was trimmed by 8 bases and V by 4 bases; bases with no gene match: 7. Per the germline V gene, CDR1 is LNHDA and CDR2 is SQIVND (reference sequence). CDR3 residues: CASSRGGTSGSYEQFF. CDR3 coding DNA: TGTGCCAGTAGTAGAGGGGGGACTAGCGGGAGCTATGAGCAGTTCTTC.

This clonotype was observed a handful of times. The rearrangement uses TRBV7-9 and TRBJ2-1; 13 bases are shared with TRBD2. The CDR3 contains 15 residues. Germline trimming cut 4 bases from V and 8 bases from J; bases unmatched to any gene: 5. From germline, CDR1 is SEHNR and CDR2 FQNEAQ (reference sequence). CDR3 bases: TGTGCCAGCAGCTCGACTAGCGGGAGGTTTGATGAGCAGTTCTTC. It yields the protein CASSSTSGRFDEQFF.

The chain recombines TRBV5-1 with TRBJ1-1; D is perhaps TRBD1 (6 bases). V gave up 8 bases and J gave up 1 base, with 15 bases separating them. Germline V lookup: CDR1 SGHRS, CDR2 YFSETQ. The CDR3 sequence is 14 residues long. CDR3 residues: CARDRRLGNTEAFF. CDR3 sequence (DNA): TGCGCCAGGGACAGACGTTTGGGGAACACTGAAGCTTTCTTT.

The CDR3 loop reads CASSMWDGYNEQFF. CDR3 nucleotides: TGTGCCAGTAGTATGTGGGACGGCTACAATGAGCAGTTCTTC. The rearrangement uses TRBV19 and TRBJ2-1; the D call may be TRBD1 or TRBD2 (5 bases each). The CDR3 spans 14 residues. From germline, CDR1 is LNHDA and CDR2 SQIVND (reference sequence). V lost 3 bases, J lost 3 bases, and 9 bases lay in between.

The CDR3 reads CATSSEFSTYHSNQPQHF. CDR3 coding DNA: TGTGCCACCAGCAGCGAATTCTCGACATACCATAGCAATCAGCCCCAGCATTTT. This sequence joins TRBV15 and TRBJ1-5; D gene unclear. The germline CDR1 and CDR2 sequences are LNHNV and YYDKDF (reference sequence). Trimming stripped 3 bases from V and 0 bases from J, with 18 bases between. The CDR3 length is 18 residues.

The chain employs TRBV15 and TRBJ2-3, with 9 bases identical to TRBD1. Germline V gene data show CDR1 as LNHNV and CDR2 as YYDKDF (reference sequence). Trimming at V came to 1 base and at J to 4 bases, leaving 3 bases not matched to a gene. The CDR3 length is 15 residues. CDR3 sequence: CATSRAGTGSDTQYF. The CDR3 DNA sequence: TGTGCCACCAGCAGAGCCGGGACAGGGTCAGATACGCAGTATTTT.

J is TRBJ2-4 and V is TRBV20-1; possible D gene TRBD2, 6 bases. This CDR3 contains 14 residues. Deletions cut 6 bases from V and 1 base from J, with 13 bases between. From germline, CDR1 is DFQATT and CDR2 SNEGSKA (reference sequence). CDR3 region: CSAARGMAKNIQYF. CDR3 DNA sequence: TGCAGTGCGGCTCGCGGGATGGCCAAAAACATTCAGTACTTC.

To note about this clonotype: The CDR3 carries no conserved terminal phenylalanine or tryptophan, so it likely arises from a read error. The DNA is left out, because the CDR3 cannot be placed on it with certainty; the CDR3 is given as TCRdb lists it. The CDR3 sequence: CASSLVPRTSGRTY. The chain couples TRBV7-9 to TRBJ2-7; the table assigns TRBD2, which was not confirmed against the DNA. Looked up from germline, CDR1 is SEHNR and CDR2 is FQNEAQ (reference sequence). The length of the CDR3 is 14 amino acids, counting both ends.

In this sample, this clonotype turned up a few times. The CDR3 spells CASSHGLNIQYF. DNA for the CDR3: TGTGCCAGCAGCCATGGGTTAAACATTCAGTACTTC. The chain carries TRBV6-5 and TRBJ2-4; D unresolved. V dropped 6 bases and J dropped 6 bases, with 9 bases sitting between them. The CDR3 is made up of 12 amino acids. Looked up from germline, CDR1 is MNHEY and CDR2 is SVGAGI.

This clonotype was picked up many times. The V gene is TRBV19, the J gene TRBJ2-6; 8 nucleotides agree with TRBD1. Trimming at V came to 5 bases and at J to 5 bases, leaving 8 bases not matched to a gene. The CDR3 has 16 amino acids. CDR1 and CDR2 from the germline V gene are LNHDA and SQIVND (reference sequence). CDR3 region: CASSDRGPLWANVLTF. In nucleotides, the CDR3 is TGTGCCAGTAGTGACAGGGGACCCCTCTGGGCCAACGTCCTGACTTTC.

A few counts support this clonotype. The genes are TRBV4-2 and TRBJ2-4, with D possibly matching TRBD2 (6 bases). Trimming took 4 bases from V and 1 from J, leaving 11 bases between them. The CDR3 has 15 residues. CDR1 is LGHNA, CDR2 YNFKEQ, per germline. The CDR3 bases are TGTGCCAGCAGCCCCGGGAGTAGGGCCAAAAACATTCAGTACTTC. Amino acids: CASSPGSRAKNIQYF.

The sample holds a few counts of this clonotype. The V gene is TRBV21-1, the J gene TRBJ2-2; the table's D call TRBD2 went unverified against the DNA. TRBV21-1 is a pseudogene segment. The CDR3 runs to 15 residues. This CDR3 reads CASSKRGANTGELFF. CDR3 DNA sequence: TGTGCCAGCAGCAAACGAGGGGCGAACACCGGGGAGCTGTTTTTT.

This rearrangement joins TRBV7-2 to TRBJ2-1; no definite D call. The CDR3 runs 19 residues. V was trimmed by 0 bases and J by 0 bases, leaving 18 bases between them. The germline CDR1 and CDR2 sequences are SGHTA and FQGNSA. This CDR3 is CASSLAGVRVPGSYNEQFF. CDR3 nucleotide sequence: TGTGCCAGCAGCTTAGCCGGAGTCAGAGTGCCGGGCTCCTACAATGAGCAGTTCTTC. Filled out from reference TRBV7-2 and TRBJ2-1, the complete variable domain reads GAGVSQSPSNKVTEKGKDVELRCDPISGHTALYWYRQSLGQGLEFLIYFQGNSAPDKSGLPSDRFSAERTGGSVSTLTIQRTQQEDSAVYLCASSLAGVRVPGSYNEQFFGPGTRLTVL.

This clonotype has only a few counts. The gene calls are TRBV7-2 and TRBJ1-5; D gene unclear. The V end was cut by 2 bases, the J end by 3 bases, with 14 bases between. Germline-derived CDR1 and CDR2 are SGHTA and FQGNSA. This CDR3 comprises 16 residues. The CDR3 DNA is TGTGCCAGCAGCTTATTTTTAGGAGGCCTCAATCAGCCCCAGCATTTT. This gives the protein CASSLFLGGLNQPQHF.

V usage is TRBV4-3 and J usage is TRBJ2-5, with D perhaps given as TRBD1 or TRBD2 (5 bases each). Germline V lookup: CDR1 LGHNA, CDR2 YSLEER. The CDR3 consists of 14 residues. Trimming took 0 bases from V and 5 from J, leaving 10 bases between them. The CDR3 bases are TGCGCCAGCAGCCAAGAGGGGACGCAGGAGACCCAGTACTTC. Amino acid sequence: CASSQEGTQETQYF.

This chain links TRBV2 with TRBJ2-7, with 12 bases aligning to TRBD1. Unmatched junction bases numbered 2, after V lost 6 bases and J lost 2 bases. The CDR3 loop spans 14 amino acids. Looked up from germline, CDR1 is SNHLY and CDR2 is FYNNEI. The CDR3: CASRGTGGPYEQYF. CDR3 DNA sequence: TGTGCCAGCAGGGGGACAGGGGGCCCCTACGAGCAGTACTTC.

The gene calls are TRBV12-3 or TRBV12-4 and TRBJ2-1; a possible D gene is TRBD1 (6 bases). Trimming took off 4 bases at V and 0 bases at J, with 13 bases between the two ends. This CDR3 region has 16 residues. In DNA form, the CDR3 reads TGTGCCAGCAGTTACAGGGTTTCGGGCTCCTACAATGAGCAGTTCTTC. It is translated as CASSYRVSGSYNEQFF.

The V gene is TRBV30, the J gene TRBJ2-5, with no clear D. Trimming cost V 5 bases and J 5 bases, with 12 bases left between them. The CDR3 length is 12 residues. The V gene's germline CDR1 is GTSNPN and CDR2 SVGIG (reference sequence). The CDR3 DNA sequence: TGTGCCTGGGCGGCCAGGCGGGAGACCCAGTACTTC. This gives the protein CAWAARRETQYF.

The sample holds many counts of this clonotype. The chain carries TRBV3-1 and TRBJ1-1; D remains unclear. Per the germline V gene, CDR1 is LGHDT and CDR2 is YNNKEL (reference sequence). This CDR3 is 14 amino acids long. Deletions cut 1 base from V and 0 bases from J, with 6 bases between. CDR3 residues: CASSQGPLNTEAFF. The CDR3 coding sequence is TGTGCCAGCAGCCAAGGCCCGCTGAACACTGAAGCTTTCTTT.

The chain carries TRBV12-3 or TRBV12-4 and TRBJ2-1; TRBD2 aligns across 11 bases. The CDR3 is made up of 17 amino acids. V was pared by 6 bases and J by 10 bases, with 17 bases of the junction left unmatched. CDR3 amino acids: CASSPTSGSFWVREQFF. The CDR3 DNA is TGTGCCAGCAGCCCCACTAGCGGGAGTTTTTGGGTTCGAGAGCAGTTCTTC.